The entry below describes one T cell receptor beta chain. The record originates from a study of blood T cell repertoires in COVID-19. Background on the study: Researchers got acute and convalescent COVID-19 samples from the United States, Italy and Spain.

This CDR3 is built from 16 residues. CDR1 is SGDLS and CDR2 is YYNGEE in the germline V gene. The V end was cut by 0 bases, the J end by 5 bases, with 15 bases between. Profiled with immunoSEQ multiplex PCR; TCRdb holds only in-frame clones, not every one. The table includes about 290,000 clones, 80% to 90% detected once. The sample was peripheral blood. The clonotype was recovered from a woman in her twenties or thirties with active or convalescent COVID-19. The V call is TRBV9, the J call TRBJ2-1, with D possibly matching TRBD2 (7 bases). CDR3 region: CASSVGPRGGHNEQFF. CDR3 sequence (DNA): TGTGCCAGCAGCGTAGGACCTAGGGGGGGCCACAATGAGCAGTTCTTC.